There are many counts of the clone carrying this T cell receptor (beta chain). As yet, its antigen is unknown. The source of the sample is a study of CD8+CD57+ T cells in acquired aplastic anemia. Study-wide context: On average, sorted CD4+ and CD8+ cells gave approximately 3.1 ug of DNA.

Both TCR beta VDJ combination and CDR3 sequence profiling were carried out. Genomic DNA was the template for this profiling. TCRdb independently ran MiXCR on the reads; one entry per CDR3 protein. The profile shows over 150,000 distinct CDR3 sequences, less than 65% of them singletons. V gave up 5 bases and J gave up 1 base, with 32 bases separating them. CDR3 size: 21 residues. The germline V gene encodes CDR1 LNHDA and CDR2 SQIVND (reference sequence). Broader study findings: Shared by patients and controls, some 29 CD8+ CDR3s were abundant in patients.

The TCR comes from a human donor in good health, serving as a control. The specimen sequenced was sorted CD4+, CD8+, or CD8+CD57+ T cells (not recorded which) from PBMCs. The chain carries TRBV19 and TRBJ1-1, with D possibly TRBD1 on 5 matching bases. The CDR3 protein is CASSGPPNGLPSDRTNTEAFF. DNA for the CDR3: TGTGCCAGTAGTGGTCCCCCTAATGGATTACCCTCAGACAGAACGAACACTGAAGCTTTCTTT.